This passage covers 18 T cell receptor beta chains from one sample sequenced in a study of tumor-infiltrating lymphocytes in localized non-small cell lung cancer. The table came from immunoSEQ multiplex PCR; TCRdb's copy has only in-frame clones and leaves some out. The table lists 23,000 or so clones, about three fifths of them singletons, with roughly 5.4% in the top ten. The sequencing input was lung tumor tissue. The source of these receptors is a human donor with non-small cell lung cancer.

This clone was detected a few times. The chain carries TRBV6-5 and TRBJ1-5; 9 bases align to TRBD1. The CDR3 is made up of 14 amino acids. V lost 7 bases, J lost 4 bases, and 5 bases stayed unmatched. From germline, CDR1 is MNHEY and CDR2 SVGAGI. The CDR3 region is CASMKGQGNQPQHF. Written as DNA, the CDR3 is TGTGCCAGCATGAAGGGACAGGGTAATCAGCCCCAGCATTTT.

This sequence joins TRBV5-1 and TRBJ2-5; the D gene is possibly TRBD2 (5 bases). Trimming stripped 0 bases from V and 2 bases from J, with 11 bases between. Germline-derived CDR1 and CDR2 are SGHRS and YFSETQ. This CDR3 is 15 amino acids long. CDR3 in amino acids: CASSLAGTRQETQYF. Written as DNA, the CDR3 is TGCGCCAGCAGCTTGGCGGGAACGCGGCAAGAGACCCAGTACTTC.

The rearrangement joins TRBV7-8 to TRBJ2-1; a possible D gene is TRBD2 (5 bases). The germline V and J ends were trimmed by 2 bases and 7 bases, with 15 bases remaining between them. Germline V lookup: CDR1 SGHVS, CDR2 FQNEAQ. CDR3 length: 15 amino acids. Written as DNA, the CDR3 is TGTGCCAGCAGCTTACTCCCGGGCCGAGGGAATGAGCAGTTCTTC. Encoded protein: CASSLLPGRGNEQFF.

The chain combines TRBV2 with TRBJ2-5; 9 nucleotides match TRBD2. This CDR3 contains 15 residues. CDR1 SNHLY and CDR2 FYNNEI come from the germline V gene. V lost 6 bases and J lost 2; bases outside the gene matches: 7. CDR3: CASSLLLAGQETQYF. Written as DNA, the CDR3 is TGTGCCAGCAGCCTTCTCCTAGCGGGACAAGAGACCCAGTACTTC.

The chain combines TRBV6-4 with TRBJ2-3, with D possibly called TRBD1 or TRBD2 (5 bases each). This CDR3 has 19 amino acids. Trimming took 8 bases from V and 0 from J, leaving 27 bases between them. CDR1 MRHNA and CDR2 SNTAGT come from the germline V gene. The CDR3 region is CASLVWADRDLTSTDTQYF. In nucleotides, the CDR3 is TGTGCCAGCCTGGTTTGGGCGGACCGGGACCTTACTAGCACAGATACGCAGTATTTT.

The chain couples TRBV5-1 to TRBJ1-2, with 10 bases that match TRBD1. The V gene end was trimmed by 1 base and the J gene end by 6 bases; junction bases not matched to a gene: 6. The CDR3 sequence is 15 residues long. CDR1 and CDR2 (germline): SGHRS, YFSETQ. This CDR3 is CASSLLGQGGDGYTF. The CDR3 nucleotides are TGCGCCAGCAGCTTGCTCGGACAGGGGGGTGATGGCTACACCTTC.

This clone was seen a few times. The J gene is TRBJ1-4, the V gene TRBV2, with D unclear. V lost 3 bases and J 11 bases, leaving 10 bases between the germline ends. The CDR3 has 12 amino acids. The germline V gene has CDR1 SNHLY and CDR2 FYNNEI. CDR3 in amino acids: CASSENLGKLFF. For the CDR3, the DNA is TGTGCCAGCAGTGAGAACCTGGGGAAACTGTTTTTT.

The V call is TRBV5-1, the J call TRBJ1-1; perhaps TRBD1 as D (5 bases). The germline V and J ends were trimmed by 0 bases and 0 bases, with 18 bases remaining between them. CDR1 SGHRS and CDR2 YFSETQ come from the germline V gene. The CDR3 runs 18 residues. This CDR3 reads CASSLVLGGEGMNTEAFF. The DNA for the CDR3 is TGCGCCAGCAGCTTGGTACTAGGCGGGGAGGGGATGAACACTGAAGCTTTCTTT.

The rearrangement uses TRBV18 and TRBJ1-2; weak D call: TRBD1 (6 bases). Trimming pared 3 bases from V and 8 bases from J, leaving 10 bases between. This CDR3 comprises 12 residues. The germline CDR1 and CDR2 sequences are KGHSH and LQKENI. The CDR3 region is CASSPSGDGYTF. The CDR3 bases are TGTGCCAGCTCACCTTCAGGGGACGGCTACACCTTC.

The rearrangement joins TRBV27 to TRBJ2-1, with 10 nucleotides matching TRBD2. CDR1 and CDR2 from the germline V gene are MNHEY and SMNVEV (reference sequence). V lost 4 bases, J lost 7 bases, and 7 bases stayed unmatched. This CDR3 is 15 amino acids long. The DNA for the CDR3 is TGTGCCAGCAGTTCTTGGCTAGCGGGAGAGAATGAGCAGTTCTTC. Residues: CASSSWLAGENEQFF.

This clone has just a few counts. V is TRBV2 and J is TRBJ2-7; 11 bases line up with TRBD1. The CDR3 consists of 15 residues. With 3 bases clipped from V and 5 bases from J, the junction kept 6 bases outside the gene matches. Germline-derived CDR1 and CDR2 are SNHLY and FYNNEI. The CDR3 loop is CASSDRDRGRDEQYF. The CDR3 coding sequence is TGTGCCAGCAGTGACCGGGACAGGGGGAGGGACGAGCAGTACTTC.

The V call is TRBV11-2, the J call TRBJ2-7; D is tentatively TRBD1 or TRBD2 (5 bases each). The V gene's germline CDR1 is SGHAT and CDR2 FQNNGV. The CDR3 length is 15 residues. V was pared by 1 base and J by 3 bases, with 13 bases between. CDR3 DNA: TGTGCCAGCAGCTTAGCGGGGACGGAGCACTACGAGCAGTACTTC. This translates into CASSLAGTEHYEQYF. Full variable domain (rest looked up from reference TRBV11-2 and TRBJ2-7): EAGVAQSPRYKIIEKRQSVAFWCNPISGHATLYWYQQILGQGPKLLIQFQNNGVVDDSQLPKDRFSAERLKGVDSTLKIQPAKLEDSAVYLCASSLAGTEHYEQYFGPGTRLTVT.

This clone has only a few counts. The rearrangement links TRBV10-2 to TRBJ1-5; 12 bases are a match to TRBD1. Germline V gene lookup returns CDR1 WSHSY and CDR2 SAAADI. Trimming at V came to 7 bases and at J to 6 bases, leaving 7 bases not matched to a gene. The CDR3 runs 15 residues. CDR3 sequence (DNA): TGCGCCAGCACCGAAGGGACAGGGGGCGGTCAGCCCCAGCATTTT. As protein: CASTEGTGGGQPQHF.

The rearrangement links TRBV6-1 to TRBJ2-7; D possibly corresponds to TRBD2 (6 bases). Trimming left V 5 bases short and J 5 bases short, with 13 bases between. CDR3 size: 13 residues. From germline, CDR1 is MNHNS and CDR2 SASEGT. The CDR3 loop is CASSRPGADEQYF. Here the CDR3 DNA reads TGTGCCAGCAGTCGGCCGGGAGCAGACGAGCAGTACTTC.

V is TRBV2 and J is TRBJ1-2; 9 positions match TRBD1. V trimming: 0 bases; J trimming: 6 bases; junction bases outside the gene matches: 5. Germline V gives CDR1 SNHLY, CDR2 FYNNEI. The CDR3 is 15 residues long. CDR3 DNA: TGTGCCAGCAGTGAAGCAACAGGGGGCCGTGATGGCTACACCTTC. It is translated as CASSEATGGRDGYTF.

In this sample, this clone turned up a few times. The CDR3 here is CSVYGDAQYF. CDR3 sequence (DNA): TGCAGCGTTTATGGGGACGCGCAGTATTTT. This chain links TRBV29-1 with TRBJ2-3; tentatively, D is TRBD1 or TRBD2 (5 bases each). Germline lookup yields CDR1 SQVTM and CDR2 ANQGSEA. Trimming took 5 bases from V and 10 from J, leaving 10 bases between them. This CDR3 spans 10 amino acids.

The gene calls are TRBV7-6 and TRBJ2-1; weak D call: TRBD1 (6 bases). V was clipped by 1 base and J by 3 bases, with 10 bases between them. This CDR3 contains 15 residues. Looked up from germline, CDR1 is SGHVS and CDR2 is FNYEAQ. CDR3 nucleotide sequence: TGTGCCAGCAGCTTAGGGCAGGGGATCTACAATGAGCAGTTCTTC. Translation: CASSLGQGIYNEQFF.

The chain couples TRBV27 to TRBJ2-7; D may be TRBD2 (6 bases). Per germline, CDR1 MNHEY and CDR2 SMNVEV (reference sequence). The CDR3 has 15 residues. V was cut by 5 bases and J by 6 bases, with 20 bases left in between. For the CDR3, the DNA is TGTGCCAGCAGTCCCCACGCCGGGAGCCAGGGCGAGCAGTACTTC. Amino acid sequence: CASSPHAGSQGEQYF.